These 11 T cell receptor beta chains came from one sample sequenced in a study of T cells in Graves' hyperthyroidism and ophthalmopathy. Amplified regions were TCR beta CDR3 sequences from RNA transcripts. The HTBI primer set served for first-round RT-PCR of the TCR CDR3. TCRdb itself ran the multiplex PCR reads through MiXCR, one entry per CDR3 protein. The sample carries about 200,000 distinct CDR3 sequences, around 16% recorded once. The sample was blood. The receptors here all came from a man aged 35 to 55 with Graves' hyperthyroidism.

The chain combines TRBV20-1 with TRBJ1-4; D uncertain. Trimming left V 2 bases short and J 8 bases short, with 15 bases between. This CDR3 has 14 amino acids. CDR1 DFQATT and CDR2 SNEGSKA come from the germline V gene (reference sequence). The CDR3 here is CSARQAGSGEKLFF. The CDR3 bases are TGCAGTGCTAGACAGGCGGGGTCGGGGGAAAAACTGTTTTTT.

This clonotype has just a few counts. J is TRBJ2-7 and V is TRBV4-2; 7 nucleotides match TRBD2. CDR1 is LGHNA, CDR2 YNFKEQ, per germline. V dropped 0 bases and J dropped 0; count of bases not matched to a gene: 8. The CDR3 is 17 residues long. Written as DNA, the CDR3 is TGTGCCAGCAGCCAAGAGGGGGAGGGGAGGGGCTCCTACGAGCAGTACTTC. It codes for CASSQEGEGRGSYEQYF.

This clonotype was counted only a few times. Being one base from a much bigger clone, this may be a read error. The chain combines TRBV7-2 with TRBJ2-1; D may be TRBD1 or TRBD2 (5 bases each). The CDR3 totals 17 residues. Germline CDR1 is SGHTA and CDR2 is FQGNSA. The CDR3 bases are TGTGCCAGCAGCTCCTCGGGCAGCCGGGGATCGGACAAGGAGCAGTTCTTC. Encoded protein: CASSSSGSRGSDKEQFF.

Ten or more counts support this clonotype. V usage is TRBV20-1 and J usage is TRBJ2-3; 7 nucleotides align to TRBD1. The germline CDR1 and CDR2 sequences are DFQATT and SNEGSKA (reference sequence). CDR3 size: 15 residues. V lost 0 bases and J lost 1; bases outside the gene matches: 4. The CDR3 DNA sequence: TGCAGTGCTAGAGATGTCGGGACAGGCACAGATACGCAGTATTTT. This encodes CSARDVGTGTDTQYF.

This clonotype was detected ten times or more. The CDR3 bases are TGTGCCAGCAGCTCACGGACCGGGGAGCTGTTTTTT. Protein sequence: CASSSRTGELFF. V is TRBV11-3 and J is TRBJ2-2; no clear D gene. In germline, CDR1 is SGHNT, CDR2 YENEEA. This CDR3 is 12 amino acids long. The germline V and J ends were trimmed by 4 bases and 5 bases, with 5 bases remaining between them.

This clonotype has only a few counts. The chain combines TRBV6-1 with TRBJ2-2; 10 bases are a match to TRBD1. J lost 4 bases, V lost 6 bases, and 8 bases had no gene match. Looked up from germline, CDR1 is MNHNS and CDR2 is SASEGT. CDR3 length: 16 residues. The chain's CDR3 is CASRIYGTGATGELFF. In DNA, the CDR3 is TGTGCCAGCAGAATCTACGGGACAGGGGCCACCGGGGAGCTGTTTTTT.

This clonotype was counted ten times or more. The chain combines TRBV7-3 with TRBJ1-1; the D gene is possibly TRBD1 (6 bases). This CDR3 contains 13 residues. Germline V gene sequence: CDR1 SGHTA, CDR2 FQGTGA. Trimming cost V 4 bases and J 6 bases, with 12 bases left between them. CDR3 protein: CASSSTGSAEAFF. In nucleotides, the CDR3 is TGTGCCAGCAGCTCGACAGGCTCCGCTGAAGCTTTCTTT.

This clonotype was recorded at least ten times. At one end the junction does not follow the germline gene, possibly because of a read error. The V gene is TRBV20-1, the J gene TRBJ1-1; D ambiguous. The CDR3 loop spans 12 amino acids. Germline V gene sequence: CDR1 DFQATT, CDR2 SNEGSKA (reference sequence). CDR3 nucleotide sequence: TGCAGTGCCAGAGCGGAGAACACTGAAGCTTTCTTT. Its translation: CSARAENTEAFF.

The chain carries TRBV20-1 and TRBJ1-2; TRBD1 might be the D (6 bases). Germline CDR1 is DFQATT and CDR2 is SNEGSKA (reference sequence). The CDR3 runs to 15 residues. CDR3 DNA sequence: TGCAGAGGCTACGGACAGTCTGGAGATTTTGGTGGCTACACCTTC. This sequence encodes CRGYGQSGDFGGYTF.

This clonotype has ten or more counts. Written as DNA, the CDR3 is TGCGCCAGTTCGGCGGGCAGAACCTACGAGCAGTACTTC. Its protein product is CASSAGRTYEQYF. V and J are TRBV5-1 and TRBJ2-7; D might be TRBD2 (5 bases). CDR3 size: 13 residues. Between the trimmed V and J ends, which lost 8 bases and 2 bases, there was a span of 14 bases. Germline-derived CDR1 and CDR2 are SGHRS and YFSETQ.

The rearrangement joins TRBV6-1 to TRBJ1-3; D possibly corresponds to TRBD1 (5 bases). V lost 11 bases, J lost 0 bases, and 14 bases lay in between. The CDR3 totals 14 residues. Germline lookup yields CDR1 MNHNS and CDR2 SASEGT. This CDR3 reads CAARASHSGNTIYF. CDR3 DNA sequence: TGTGCCGCCAGGGCCAGTCACTCTGGAAACACCATATATTTT.